The TCR beta chain under discussion was sequenced for a study of OX40 agonist ivuxolimab in advanced cancers. Study-level information: In this trial design, patients received ivuxolimab intravenously at 0.01 to 10 mg/kg every 2 weeks.

This table comes from immunoSEQ multiplex PCR, and its TCRdb copy is limited to in-frame clones, with some not included. The data contain about 75,000 clones, roughly 84% of them seen just once; the ten biggest clones take up 15% to 20%. This CDR3 contains 13 residues. The germline V gene has CDR1 MNHNY and CDR2 SVGAGI (reference sequence). With 8 bases removed from V and 5 bases from J, the gap between germline ends came to 10 bases. General observations from the study: With doses of 0.1 to 3.0 mg/kg, CD4+ and CD8+ blood T cells had undergone clonal expansion by week 6.

This clone occurred once. The antigen is undetermined. This sample comprised CD4+ or CD8+ T cells sorted from blood, obtained in a trial of the OX40 agonist ivuxolimab. V usage is TRBV6-6 and J usage is TRBJ1-6, with D unresolved. This clonotype was obtained from an adult with an advanced solid tumor such as melanoma, head and neck, liver or kidney cancer. The CDR3 nucleotides read TGTGCCAGCTCCCGAAGGCATAATTCACCCCTCCACTTT. It codes for CASSRRHNSPLHF.